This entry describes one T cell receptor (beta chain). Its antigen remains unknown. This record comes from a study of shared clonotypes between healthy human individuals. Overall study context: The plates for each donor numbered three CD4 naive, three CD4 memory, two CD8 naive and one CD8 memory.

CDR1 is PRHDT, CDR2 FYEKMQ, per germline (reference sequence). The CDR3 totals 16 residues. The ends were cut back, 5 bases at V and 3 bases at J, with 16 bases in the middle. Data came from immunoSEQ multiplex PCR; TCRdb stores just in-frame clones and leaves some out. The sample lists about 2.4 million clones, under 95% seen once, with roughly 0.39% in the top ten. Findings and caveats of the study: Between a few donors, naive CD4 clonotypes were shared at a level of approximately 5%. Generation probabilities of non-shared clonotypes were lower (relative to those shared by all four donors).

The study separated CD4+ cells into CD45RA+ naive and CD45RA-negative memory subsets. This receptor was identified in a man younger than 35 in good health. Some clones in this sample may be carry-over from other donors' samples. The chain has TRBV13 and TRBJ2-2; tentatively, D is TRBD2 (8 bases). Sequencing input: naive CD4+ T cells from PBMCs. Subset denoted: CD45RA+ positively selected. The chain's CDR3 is CASSPGRGQYTGELFF. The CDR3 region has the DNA TGTGCCAGCAGCCCCGGGAGGGGGCAGTACACCGGGGAGCTGTTTTTT.